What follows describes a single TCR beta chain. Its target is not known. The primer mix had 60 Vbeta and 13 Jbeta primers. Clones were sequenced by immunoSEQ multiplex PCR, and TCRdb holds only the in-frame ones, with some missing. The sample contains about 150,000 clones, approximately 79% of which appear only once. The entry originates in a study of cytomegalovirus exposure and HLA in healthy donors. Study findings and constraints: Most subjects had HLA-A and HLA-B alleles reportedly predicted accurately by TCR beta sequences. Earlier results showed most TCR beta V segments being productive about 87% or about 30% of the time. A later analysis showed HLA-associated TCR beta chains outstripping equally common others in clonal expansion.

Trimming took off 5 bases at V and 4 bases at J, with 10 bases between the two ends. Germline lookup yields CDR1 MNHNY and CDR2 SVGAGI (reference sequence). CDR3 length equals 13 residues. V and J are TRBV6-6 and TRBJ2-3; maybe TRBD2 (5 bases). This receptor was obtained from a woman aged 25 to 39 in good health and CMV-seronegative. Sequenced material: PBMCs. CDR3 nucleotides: TGTGCCAGCAGTGACGGGGAGTCAGATACGCAGTATTTT. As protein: CASSDGESDTQYF.